This T cell receptor beta chain was recorded in a study of T cells after yellow fever vaccination. Template-switching 5'RACE yielded the TCR cDNA; a universal primer site and UMIs were added in the process. TCRdb re-derived calls from the 5' RACE reads in MiXCR, one entry per CDR3 protein. In the table there are hundreds of thousands of distinct CDR3 sequences, approximately 3.9% of which are singletons. This clonotype was seen a few times. Its antigen is unknown. Study outcomes and limitations: Abundant bulk-derived clonotypes could contaminate FACS-sorted repertoires.

Per the germline V gene, CDR1 is SEHNR and CDR2 is FQNEAQ (reference sequence). This CDR3 comprises 14 residues. Trimming removed 1 base at V and 5 bases at J, with 9 bases between. The sequence was collected from a man aged 18-30 years who received the YFV17D yellow fever vaccine. Sequencing was performed on PBMCs, taken on the day of the yellow fever booster vaccination. The chain has TRBV7-9 and TRBJ2-1, with D possibly TRBD1 on 5 matching bases. This chain's CDR3 is CASSLGTLNNEQFF. CDR3 in DNA: TGTGCCAGCAGCTTAGGGACATTGAACAATGAGCAGTTCTTC.